This T cell receptor (beta chain) derives from a study of blood T cell repertoires in COVID-19. The CDR3 consists of 15 residues. The junction had 0 bases not matched to a gene; V was cut back by 1 base and J by 4 bases. From germline, CDR1 is SGHTA and CDR2 FQGTGA. Sequencing used immunoSEQ multiplex PCR; TCRdb keeps in-frame clones, though not all of them. The sample lists about 150,000 clones; around 83% were seen once. This clonotype originated in a woman aged 80 or older with acute or convalescent COVID-19. Sequenced input: peripheral blood. The chain has TRBV7-3 and TRBJ2-1; 11 bases are a match to TRBD2. The CDR3 loop reads CASSLIAGGYNEQFF. The CDR3 DNA is TGTGCCAGCAGCTTAATAGCGGGGGGGTACAATGAGCAGTTCTTC. Complete variable domain (other parts from reference TRBV7-3 and TRBJ2-1): GAGVSQTPSNKVTEKGKYVELRCDPISGHTALYWYRQSLGQGPEFLIYFQGTGAADDSGLPNDRFFAVRPEGSVSTLKIQRTERGDSAVYLCASSLIAGGYNEQFFGPGTRLTVL.